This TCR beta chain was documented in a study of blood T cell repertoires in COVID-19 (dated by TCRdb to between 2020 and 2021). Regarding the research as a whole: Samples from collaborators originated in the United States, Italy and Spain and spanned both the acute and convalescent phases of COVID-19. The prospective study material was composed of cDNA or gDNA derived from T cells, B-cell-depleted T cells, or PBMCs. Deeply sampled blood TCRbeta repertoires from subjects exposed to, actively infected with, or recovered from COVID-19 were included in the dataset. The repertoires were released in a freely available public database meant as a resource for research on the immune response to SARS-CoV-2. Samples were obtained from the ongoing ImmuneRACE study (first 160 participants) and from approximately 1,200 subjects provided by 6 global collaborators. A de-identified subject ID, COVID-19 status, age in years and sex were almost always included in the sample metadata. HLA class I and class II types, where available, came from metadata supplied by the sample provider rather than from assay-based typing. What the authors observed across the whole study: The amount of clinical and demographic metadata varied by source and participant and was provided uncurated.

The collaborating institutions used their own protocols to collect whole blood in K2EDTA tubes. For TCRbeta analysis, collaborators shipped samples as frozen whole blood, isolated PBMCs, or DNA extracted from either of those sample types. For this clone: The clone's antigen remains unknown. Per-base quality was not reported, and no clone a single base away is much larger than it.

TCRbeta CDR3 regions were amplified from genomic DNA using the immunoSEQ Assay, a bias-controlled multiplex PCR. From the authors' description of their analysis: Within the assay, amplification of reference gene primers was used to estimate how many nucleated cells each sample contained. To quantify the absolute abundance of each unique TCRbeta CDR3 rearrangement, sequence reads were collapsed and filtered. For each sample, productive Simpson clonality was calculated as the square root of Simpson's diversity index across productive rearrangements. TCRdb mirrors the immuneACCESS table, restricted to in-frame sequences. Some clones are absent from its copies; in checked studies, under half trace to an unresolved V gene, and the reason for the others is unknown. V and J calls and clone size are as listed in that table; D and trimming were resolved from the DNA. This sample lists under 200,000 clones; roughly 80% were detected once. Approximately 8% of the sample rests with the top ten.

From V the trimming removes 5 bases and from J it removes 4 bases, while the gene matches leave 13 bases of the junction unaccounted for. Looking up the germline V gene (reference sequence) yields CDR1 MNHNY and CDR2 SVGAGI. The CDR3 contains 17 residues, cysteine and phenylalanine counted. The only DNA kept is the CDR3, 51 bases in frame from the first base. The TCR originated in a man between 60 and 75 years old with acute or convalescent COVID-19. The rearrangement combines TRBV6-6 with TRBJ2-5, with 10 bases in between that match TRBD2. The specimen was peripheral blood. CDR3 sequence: CASSPTGYLAGVETQYF. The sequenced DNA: TGTGCCAGCAGTCCGACCGGATATCTAGCGGGGGTAGAGACCCAGTACTTC.